Sequencing of this T cell receptor beta chain was carried out in a study of regulatory T cells in long-lasting Graves disease. Overall study results and limits: The persistent group shared around 2,600 public clonotypes, more than the 966 shared by new patients.

This sample's time point: newly diagnosed GD, antithyroid drugs for less than 3 months. PBMCs provided the RNA from which the TCR library was made. The CDR3 contains 14 residues. Regarding this clonotype: Its antigen is undetermined. A clone one base away is much larger, so this may be a read error.

Researchers made TCR beta libraries by using iRepertoire HTBI primers and running Arm-PCR on CDR3 regions. Each CDR3 protein is one row after TCRdb ran MiXCR on the multiplex PCR reads. The repertoire consists of roughly 500,000 distinct CDR3 sequences, with 12% to 15% occurring once and the leading ten covering approximately 15%. These same records also appear under a second study, on T cells in Graves' hyperthyroidism and ophthalmopathy. That work adds: The diagnoses drew upon clinical symptoms, serum thyroxine and TRAb, thyroid ultrasound and orbital computed tomography. First-round RT-PCR of the TCR CDR3 relied on the HTBI primer set.

The sample in question was peripheral blood mononuclear cells (PBMCs), obtained at new diagnosis, from a patient treated with antithyroid drugs. The origin of this receptor is a woman between 45 and 65 years old with Graves disease. This chain joins TRBV12-3 or TRBV12-4 and TRBJ2-5; possible D gene TRBD1, 6 bases. CDR3 sequence reads: CASRAGTLQETQHF. The CDR3 nucleotides are TGTGCCAGCAGAGCCGGGACACTTCAAGAGACCCAGCACTTC.